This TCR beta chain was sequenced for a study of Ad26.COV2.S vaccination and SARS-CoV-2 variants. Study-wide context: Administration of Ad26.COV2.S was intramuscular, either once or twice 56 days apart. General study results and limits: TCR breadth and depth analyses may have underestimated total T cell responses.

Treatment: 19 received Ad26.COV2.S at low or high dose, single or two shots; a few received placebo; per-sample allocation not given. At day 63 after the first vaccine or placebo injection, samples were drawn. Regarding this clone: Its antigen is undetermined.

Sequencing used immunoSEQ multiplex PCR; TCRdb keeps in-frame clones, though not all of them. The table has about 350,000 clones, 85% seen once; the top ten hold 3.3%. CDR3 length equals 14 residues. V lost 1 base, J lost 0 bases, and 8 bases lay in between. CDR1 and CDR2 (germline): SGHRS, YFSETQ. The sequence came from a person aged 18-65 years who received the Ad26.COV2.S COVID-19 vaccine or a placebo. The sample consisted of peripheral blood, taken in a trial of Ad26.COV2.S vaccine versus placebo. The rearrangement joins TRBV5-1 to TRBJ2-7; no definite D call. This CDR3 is CASSLYWGSYEQYF. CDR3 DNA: TGCGCCAGCAGCTTGTACTGGGGCTCCTACGAGCAGTACTTC.